In its sample, the clone carrying this T cell receptor (beta chain) was seen many times. As yet, its antigen is unknown. These data are taken from a study of naive and memory T cell subsets. Study findings and constraints: Over 85% of naive TCR sequences appeared only once after error correction, unlike memory subsets.

Two oligonucleotides, mixed equimolar, formed the beta constant-region primer covering TRBC1 and TRBC2. A single record per CDR3 protein comes from TCRdb applying MiXCR to the UMI-ligation and nested PCR reads. The repertoire includes about 85,000 distinct CDR3 sequences, around 13% of them detected once, and roughly 0.9% sits in the top ten. After CD4 positive bead selection, the CD4-negative fraction gave CD8 T cells. Cells stained for CD3, CD4, CD8, CD45RA and CD27 were sorted into four subsets. Per the germline V gene, CDR1 is ENHRY and CDR2 is SYGVKD. The V segment lost 11 bases and the J segment 3 bases; nucleotides outside the gene matches: 12. The CDR3 sequence is 16 residues long.

The rearrangement joins TRBV10-3 to TRBJ2-3; 12 nucleotides line up with TRBD2. The source of this sequence is a human donor in good health. The specimen sequenced was central memory CD4+ T cells from blood. CDR3 protein: CASTLAGGPGTDTQYF. The CDR3 coding sequence is TGTGCCTCCACCCTAGCGGGAGGGCCGGGTACAGATACGCAGTATTTT.